This is a list of T cell receptor beta chains from one sample in a study of T cell changes during pregnancy in multiple sclerosis. The repertoire was sequenced with immunoSEQ multiplex PCR; TCRdb's copy has only in-frame clones and lacks some. The profile shows about 60,000 clones, roughly 90% of them singletons. The specimen was peripheral blood, collected before pregnancy. The receptors were sampled from a female donor with multiple sclerosis, enrolled in a pregnancy study. Both conserved end residues are part of each CDR3. D genes are given only for firm matches. Rows may omit the clone size; those that give it use once, few, many or a size class.

>15|TRBJ2-5|TRBD2|TRBV9|.
CASSPGGGSPETQYF
TGTGCCAGCAGCCCCGGCGGGGGATCGCCGGAGACCCAGTACTTC
>15|TRBJ1-5|.|TRBV11-2|.
CASSPGQHSNQPQHF
TGTGCCAGCAGCCCCGGACAGCATAGCAATCAGCCCCAGCATTTT
>13|TRBJ2-1|.|TRBV5-5|.
CASSFGPGNEQFF
TGTGCCAGCAGCTTTGGGCCTGGCAATGAGCAGTTCTTC
>14|TRBJ1-1|.|TRBV6-5|once
CASSYSNRASRAFF
TGTGCCAGCAGTTACTCCAACAGGGCCTCACGGGCTTTCTTT
>12|TRBJ2-7|TRBD1|TRBV6-1|.
CAGRQGVYEQYF
TGTGCCGGCCGACAGGGGGTGTACGAGCAGTACTTC
>13|TRBJ2-4|.|TRBV7-6|few
CASSQNAKNIQYF
TGTGCCAGCAGCCAGAACGCCAAAAACATTCAGTACTTC
>15|TRBJ2-2|.|TRBV18|.
CASSPSLQGIGELFF
TGTGCCAGCTCACCCAGTCTACAGGGTATCGGGGAGCTGTTTTTT
>13|TRBJ1-1|.|TRBV2|few
CANTQDFNTEAFF
TGTGCCAACACTCAGGACTTTAACACTGAAGCTTTCTTT
>13|TRBJ2-7|.|TRBV6-5|once
CASRPRLRNEQYF
TGTGCCAGCAGACCGAGGCTTAGGAACGAGCAGTACTTC
>14|TRBJ1-1|.|TRBV7-2|.
CASSFSQGNTEAFF
TGTGCCAGCAGCTTCTCACAGGGGAACACTGAAGCTTTCTTT